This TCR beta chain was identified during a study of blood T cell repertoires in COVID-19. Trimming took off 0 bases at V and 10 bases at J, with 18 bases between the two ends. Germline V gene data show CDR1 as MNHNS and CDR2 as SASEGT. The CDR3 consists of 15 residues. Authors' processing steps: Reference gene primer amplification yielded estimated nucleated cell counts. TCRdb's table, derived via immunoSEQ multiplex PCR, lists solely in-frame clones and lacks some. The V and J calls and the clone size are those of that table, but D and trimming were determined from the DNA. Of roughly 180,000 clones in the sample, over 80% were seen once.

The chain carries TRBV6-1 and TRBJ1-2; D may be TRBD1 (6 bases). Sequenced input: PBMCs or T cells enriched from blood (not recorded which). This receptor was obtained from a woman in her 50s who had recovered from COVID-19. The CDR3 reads CASSEALGHGTYYTF. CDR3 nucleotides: TGTGCCAGCAGTGAAGCGCTGGGTCACGGGACATACTACACCTTC.